The 14 T cell receptor beta chains below were found in one sample sequenced in a study of T cell repertoires in cytomegalovirus infection. TCRdb used MiXCR to reprocess the reads, holding one entry per CDR3 protein. The sample carries about 920,000 distinct CDR3 sequences, around 31% recorded once. Their recognized antigens are unknown. Source: cultured CD8+ T cells from PBMCs, taken from culture after CMV antigen stimulation. Receptors were obtained from a human donor in good health (CMV status not recorded). Some clones in this sample may be carry-over from other donors' samples.

The table lists this clonotype with a few counts. This chain connects TRBV5-5 to TRBJ1-1; D is possibly TRBD1 (5 bases). CDR1 and CDR2 (germline): SGHKS, YYEKEE (reference sequence). There are 14 residues in the CDR3. Trimming took 5 bases from V and 4 from J, leaving 15 bases between them. The CDR3 DNA reads as TGTGCCAGCAGTATGGCCAGGGTAGGCACTGAAGCTTTCTTT. Its protein is CASSMARVGTEAFF.

In its sample, this clonotype was seen a few times. The V gene is TRBV7-6, the J gene TRBJ1-1, with D possibly being TRBD1 (5 bases). CDR1 and CDR2 (germline): SGHVS, FNYEAQ. This CDR3 comprises 14 residues. With 5 bases removed from V and 6 bases from J, the gap between germline ends came to 16 bases. CDR3 in amino acids: CASSPGTGRAEAFF. The CDR3 region has the DNA TGTGCCAGCAGCCCCGGGACGGGGCGCGCTGAAGCTTTCTTT.

This clonotype has more than one count but fewer than ten. The V gene is TRBV12-3 or TRBV12-4, the J gene TRBJ2-7; weak D call: TRBD1 (5 bases). This CDR3 is 15 amino acids long. V gave up 1 base and J gave up 5 bases, with 15 bases separating them. CDR3 sequence: CASSLGGQGADEQYF. The CDR3 DNA reads as TGTGCCAGCAGTTTAGGTGGGCAGGGTGCAGACGAGCAGTACTTC.

The rearrangement joins TRBV5-1 to TRBJ1-1; 9 nucleotides agree with TRBD1. Germline V lookup: CDR1 SGHRS, CDR2 YFSETQ. The CDR3 loop spans 18 amino acids. Germline trimming cut 3 bases from V and 3 bases from J; bases unmatched to any gene: 15. CDR3 loop: CASSSTGGLRSVDTEAFF. The CDR3 DNA sequence: TGCGCCAGCAGCTCAACAGGGGGCTTGAGATCGGTGGACACTGAAGCTTTCTTT.

The V gene is TRBV27, the J gene TRBJ2-1; 7 bases are a match to TRBD2. The CDR3 sequence is 16 residues long. Germline V gene lookup returns CDR1 MNHEY and CDR2 SMNVEV (reference sequence). The J segment lost 6 bases and the V segment lost 6 bases, leaving 14 bases of the junction unmatched. CDR3: CASRTLVGGEGNEQFF. As DNA, the CDR3 is TGTGCCAGCAGGACTTTAGTGGGGGGGGAGGGCAATGAGCAGTTCTTC.

The chain links TRBV6-5 to TRBJ2-2, with a weak D call TRBD1 (5 bases). The germline V gene has CDR1 MNHEY and CDR2 SVGAGI. The CDR3 loop spans 14 amino acids. V shed 2 bases and J shed 2 bases, with 6 bases lying between them. The CDR3, as DNA: TGTGCCAGCAGTTACGACAGAAACACCGGGGAGCTGTTTTTT. Translated, it gives CASSYDRNTGELFF.

The chain carries TRBV28 and TRBJ2-2; no firm D call. The V end was cut by 6 bases, the J end by 5 bases, with 19 bases between. Germline-derived CDR1 and CDR2 are MDHEN and SYDVKM. The CDR3 consists of 16 residues. In DNA, the CDR3 is TGTGCCAGCAGCCCCCCATACGGTACAAAGACCGGGGAGCTGTTTTTT. Translating gives CASSPPYGTKTGELFF.

The CDR3 bases are TGTGCCAGCAGCCAGCCCGCGTGGCCCAGCACAGATACGCAGTATTTT. This translates into CASSQPAWPSTDTQYF. The rearrangement joins TRBV14 to TRBJ2-3; D is uncertain. Germline loops: CDR1 SGHDN, CDR2 FVKESK. V was clipped by 3 bases and J by 0 bases, with 13 bases between them. CDR3 length equals 16 residues.

The chain employs TRBV2 and TRBJ2-7, with 10 bases lining up with TRBD1. The CDR3 sequence is 14 residues long. Germline V gene data show CDR1 as SNHLY and CDR2 as FYNNEI. The CDR3 nucleotides are TGTGCCAGCAGTGAGACAGGGGGCTCCTACGAGCAGTGCGTC. Protein sequence: CASSETGGSYEQCV.

The chain is built from TRBV7-2 and TRBJ1-2, with unresolved D. Germline loops: CDR1 SGHTA, CDR2 FQGNSA. This CDR3 has 15 residues. V was clipped by 3 bases and J by 4 bases, with 15 bases between them. This chain's CDR3 is CASSFGRNRLYGYTF. The CDR3 bases are TGTGCCAGCAGCTTCGGTAGGAACAGACTCTATGGCTACACCTTC.

The rearrangement links TRBV6-1 to TRBJ2-5; 7 nucleotides align to TRBD2. Looked up from germline, CDR1 is MNHNS and CDR2 is SASEGT. This CDR3 is 13 amino acids long. V gave up 5 bases and J gave up 5 bases; unmatched junction bases: 5. The CDR3 is CASSWGGYETQYF. Here the CDR3 DNA reads TGTGCCAGCAGTTGGGGAGGGTATGAGACCCAGTACTTC.

The rearrangement uses TRBV6-1 and TRBJ2-7; 8 bases are a match to TRBD1. V gave up 4 bases and J gave up 5 bases; unmatched junction bases: 13. This CDR3 contains 16 residues. Germline V lookup: CDR1 MNHNS, CDR2 SASEGT. The chain's CDR3 is CASSGGQGTPIHEQYF. CDR3 DNA: TGTGCCAGCAGTGGCGGACAGGGAACCCCCATCCACGAGCAGTACTTC.

This clonotype appeared many times. This chain connects TRBV7-6 to TRBJ1-1; TRBD1 aligns across 10 bases. From germline, CDR1 is SGHVS and CDR2 FNYEAQ. This CDR3 has 15 amino acids. V was pared by 5 bases and J by 5 bases, with 8 bases of the junction left unmatched. CDR3 coding DNA: TGTGCCAGCAGCCCTCGGACAGGGGGTGAGACTGAAGCTTTCTTT. Its protein product is CASSPRTGGETEAFF.

This clonotype came up a few times. V and J are TRBV6-5 and TRBJ1-1, with TRBD1 matching over 9 bases. This CDR3 contains 13 residues. The V and J ends lost 4 bases and 5 bases, in that order; junction bases with no gene match: 2. Germline CDR1 MNHEY, CDR2 SVGAGI. This CDR3 reads CASSWDRVTEAFF. The CDR3 nucleotides are TGTGCCAGCAGTTGGGACAGGGTAACTGAAGCTTTCTTT.